A single sample gave rise to the 11 T cell receptor beta chains below, sequenced in a study of graft-versus-host responses after intestinal transplantation. The repertoire was sequenced with immunoSEQ multiplex PCR; TCRdb's copy has only in-frame clones and lacks some. The data contain 45,000 to 60,000 clones, approximately 91% of them singletons. No antigen is known for these receptors. Sample: unstimulated CD4+ T cells sorted from spleen or lymph node cells, taken before transplant. The receptors were sampled from a human donor who was the organ donor for an intestinal transplant.

The CDR3 DNA sequence: TGTGCCAGCAGCACCGGGACTAGCGGGAGAAATGAGCAGTTCTTC. This sequence encodes CASSTGTSGRNEQFF. The chain has TRBV7-2 and TRBJ2-1; TRBD2 matches at 14 bases. J lost 7 bases, V lost 5 bases, and 4 bases had no gene match. This CDR3 region has 15 residues. Per the germline V gene, CDR1 is SGHTA and CDR2 is FQGNSA.

The J gene is TRBJ2-2, the V gene TRBV5-1, with a possible D match to TRBD1 (5 bases). The CDR3 contains 16 residues. Germline-derived CDR1 and CDR2 are SGHRS and YFSETQ. Trimming took off 0 bases at V and 0 bases at J, with 9 bases between the two ends. This CDR3 reads CASSLGVTANTGELFF. The CDR3 DNA reads TGCGCCAGCAGCTTGGGCGTGACAGCGAACACCGGGGAGCTGTTTTTT.

The chain has TRBV28 and TRBJ2-1; 7 bases fit TRBD2. The V gene end was trimmed by 5 bases and the J gene end by 8 bases; junction bases not matched to a gene: 9. Germline CDR1 reads MDHEN; CDR2 reads SYDVKM. The CDR3 consists of 14 residues. Written as DNA, the CDR3 is TGTGCCAGCAGTATAGCCGGGAGGTCGTATGAGCAGTTCTTC. Translation gives CASSIAGRSYEQFF.

This sequence joins TRBV7-2 and TRBJ2-3; 9 nucleotides align to TRBD2. V lost 1 base, J lost 2 bases, and 7 bases stayed unmatched. The germline V gene has CDR1 SGHTA and CDR2 FQGNSA. This CDR3 has 17 residues. The CDR3 coding sequence is TGTGCCAGCAGCTTAGTGGTGGTGGGACTAGCCACAGATACGCAGTATTTT. Protein sequence: CASSLVVVGLATDTQYF.

The chain recombines TRBV7-9 with TRBJ2-7, with D unclear. The ends were cut back, 2 bases at V and 0 bases at J, with 8 bases in the middle. This CDR3 region has 14 residues. Germline V gene data show CDR1 as SEHNR and CDR2 as FQNEAQ (reference sequence). CDR3: CASSLPLDSYEQYF. The CDR3 DNA reads TGTGCCAGCAGCTTACCTCTAGACTCCTACGAGCAGTACTTC.

This clone was picked up one time. The chain recombines TRBV7-2 with TRBJ1-5; 7 nucleotides match TRBD1. The J segment lost 7 bases and the V segment lost 5 bases, leaving 11 bases of the junction unmatched. CDR1 and CDR2 (germline): SGHTA, FQGNSA. The CDR3 length is 15 residues. The CDR3 DNA follows: TGTGCCAGCAGCCCCTGGGGAAACAGGGGCCAGCCCCAGCATTTT. Protein: CASSPWGNRGQPQHF.

The genes are TRBV19 and TRBJ1-1; D might be TRBD1 (6 bases). CDR3 size: 14 residues. The V end lost 3 bases, the J end lost 5 bases, and 13 bases lay between the germline ends. Germline CDR1 and CDR2: LNHDA and SQIVND (reference sequence). DNA of the CDR3: TGTGCCAGTAGTATTCGGGGGCTGGGAACTGAAGCTTTCTTT. It encodes CASSIRGLGTEAFF.

The chain carries TRBV19 and TRBJ2-6, with D perhaps matching TRBD2 (6 bases). V shed 4 bases and J shed 2 bases, with 6 bases lying between them. The V gene's germline CDR1 is LNHDA and CDR2 SQIVND (reference sequence). This CDR3 comprises 14 residues. CDR3 region: CASSRLAGANVLTF. The CDR3 region has the DNA TGTGCCAGTAGTAGACTAGCTGGGGCCAACGTCCTGACTTTC.

The rearrangement links TRBV30 to TRBJ1-5, with TRBD1 as a possible D gene (5 bases). The germline gives CDR1 GTSNPN, CDR2 SVGIG (reference sequence). Trimming removed 0 bases from V and 4 bases from J, with 13 bases in between. CDR3 length equals 15 residues. DNA for the CDR3: TGTGCCTGGAGTGTACCGGGACGGGGAAATCAGCCCCAGCATTTT. Amino acids: CAWSVPGRGNQPQHF.

The rearrangement joins TRBV7-9 to TRBJ2-1; the D gene is possibly TRBD2 (5 bases). The CDR3 has 14 amino acids. Trimming pared 0 bases from V and 7 bases from J, leaving 10 bases between. Looked up from germline, CDR1 is SEHNR and CDR2 is FQNEAQ (reference sequence). This chain's CDR3 is CASSLAPPGNEQFF. The CDR3 nucleotides read TGTGCCAGCAGCTTAGCCCCCCCGGGGAATGAGCAGTTCTTC.

CDR3 loop: CASSLAGEGVYEQYF. For the CDR3, the DNA is TGCGCCAGCAGCTTGGCCGGGGAGGGTGTCTACGAGCAGTACTTC. J is TRBJ2-7 and V is TRBV5-1; the match to TRBD2 covers 7 bases. CDR3 length equals 15 residues. CDR1 SGHRS and CDR2 YFSETQ come from the germline V gene. The trim removed 0 bases at V and 3 bases at J, leaving 6 bases unmatched.